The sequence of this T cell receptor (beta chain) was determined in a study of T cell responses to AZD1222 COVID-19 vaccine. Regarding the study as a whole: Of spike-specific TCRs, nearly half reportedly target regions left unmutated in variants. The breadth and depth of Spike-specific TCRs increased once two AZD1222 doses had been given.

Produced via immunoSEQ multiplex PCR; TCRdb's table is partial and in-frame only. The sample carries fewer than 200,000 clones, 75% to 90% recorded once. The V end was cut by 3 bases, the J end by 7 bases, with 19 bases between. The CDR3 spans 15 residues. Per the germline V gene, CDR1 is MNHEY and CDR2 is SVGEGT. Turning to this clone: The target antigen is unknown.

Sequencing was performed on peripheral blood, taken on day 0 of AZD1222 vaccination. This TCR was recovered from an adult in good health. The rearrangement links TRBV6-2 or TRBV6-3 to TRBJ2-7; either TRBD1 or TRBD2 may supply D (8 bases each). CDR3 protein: CASSYFGTGLAEQYF. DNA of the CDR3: TGTGCCAGCAGTTATTTTGGGACAGGACTAGCAGAGCAGTACTTC.